These T cell receptor beta chains were read from a single sample in a study of blood T cell repertoires in COVID-19. Clones were sequenced by immunoSEQ multiplex PCR, and TCRdb holds only the in-frame ones, with some missing. This table has approximately 450,000 clones, 75% to 90% appearing once. The sample was PBMCs or T cells enriched from blood (not recorded which). These receptors were obtained from a man in his thirties or forties who had recovered from COVID-19. The conserved cysteine and the conserved F or W are not part of the CDR3 here.

v_call,j_call,cdr3_aa
TRBV2,TRBJ2-1,ASSRTSGSLNEQF
TRBV5-6,TRBJ2-7,ASSLVSGRVQDEQY
TRBV19,TRBJ1-5,ASRQGGRANSNQPQH
TRBV3-1/TRBV3-2,TRBJ1-2,ASKGQGHYGYT
TRBV19,TRBJ1-6,ASSRNSPLH
TRBV28,TRBJ1-6,ASSLDPRDRNSPLH
TRBV7-9,TRBJ1-1,ASSLESLEAF
TRBV5-6,TRBJ2-5,ASRRPVGETQY
TRBV10-1,TRBJ2-1,ASSESLSYNEQF
TRBV18,TRBJ2-6,ASSPTGANVLT
TRBV18,TRBJ2-7,ASSPRNGRADEQY
TRBV27,TRBJ2-2,ASSLGGGTGATGELF
TRBV19,TRBJ2-7,ASTRGEASSEGEQY
TRBV7-9,TRBJ2-5,ASSRTILNPLGPKETQY
TRBV5-1,TRBJ2-2,ASRTGGPGELF
TRBV24-1,TRBJ2-1,ATSDGGGDEQF
TRBV25-1,TRBJ1-4,ASSLGGTGIEKLF
TRBV2,TRBJ2-1,ASRPTGGKQF
TRBV28,TRBJ1-1,ASSLNRATEAF
TRBV27,TRBJ1-6,ASSLSGQDNSPLH